The clone carrying this TCR beta chain has just one count. The antigen is not known. The junction differs from germline at one of its ends, possibly a read error. Sequencing was performed with immunoSEQ multiplex PCR; in TCRdb, only in-frame clones are kept and a portion is missing. The table has around 150,000 clones, roughly 94% seen once. The data stem from a study of T cell responses to AZD1222 COVID-19 vaccine. Study results and limitations: Increases in Spike-specific TCR breadth and depth were seen after two AZD1222 doses.

CDR1 and CDR2 from the germline V gene are MGHDK and SYGVNS. The CDR3 is 12 residues long. The origin of this receptor is an adult in good health. The rearrangement uses TRBV25-1 and TRBJ2-5; 12 bases match TRBD2. Specimen: peripheral blood, collected on day 0 of AZD1222 vaccination. The CDR3 here is CASGRGEETQYF. CDR3 bases: TGCGCTAGCGGGAGGGGAGAAGAGACCCAGTACTTC.